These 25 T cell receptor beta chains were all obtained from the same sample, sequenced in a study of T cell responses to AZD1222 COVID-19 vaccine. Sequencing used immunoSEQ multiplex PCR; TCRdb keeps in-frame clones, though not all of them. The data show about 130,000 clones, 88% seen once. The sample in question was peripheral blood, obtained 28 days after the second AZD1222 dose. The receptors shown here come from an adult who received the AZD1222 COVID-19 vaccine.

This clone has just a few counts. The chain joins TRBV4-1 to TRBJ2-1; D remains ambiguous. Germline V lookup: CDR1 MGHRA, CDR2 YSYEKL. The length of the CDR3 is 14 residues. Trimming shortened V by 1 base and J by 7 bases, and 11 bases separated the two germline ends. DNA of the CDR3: TGCGCCAGCAGCCAAGTACAGCGCGGTAATGAGCAGTTCTTC. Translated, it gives CASSQVQRGNEQFF.

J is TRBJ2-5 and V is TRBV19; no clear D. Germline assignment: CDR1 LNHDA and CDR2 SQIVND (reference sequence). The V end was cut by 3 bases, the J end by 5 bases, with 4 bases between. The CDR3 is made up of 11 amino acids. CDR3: CASSIKETQYF. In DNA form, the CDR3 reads TGTGCCAGTAGTATCAAGGAGACCCAGTACTTC. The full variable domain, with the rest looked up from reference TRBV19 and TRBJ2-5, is DGGITQSPKYLFRKEGQNVTLSCEQNLNHDAMYWYRQDPGQGLRLIYYSQIVNDFQKGDIAEGYSVSREKKESFPLTVTSAQKNPTAFYLCASSIKETQYFGPGTRLLVL.

Here the CDR3 reads CSVDTGGNEQFF. The CDR3 DNA sequence: TGCAGCGTTGACACTGGGGGGAATGAGCAGTTCTTC. The chain is built from TRBV29-1 and TRBJ2-1; D perhaps matches TRBD2 (6 bases). The CDR3 is 12 amino acids. The germline V and J ends were trimmed by 3 bases and 7 bases, with 10 bases remaining between them. The germline V gene has CDR1 SQVTM and CDR2 ANQGSEA.

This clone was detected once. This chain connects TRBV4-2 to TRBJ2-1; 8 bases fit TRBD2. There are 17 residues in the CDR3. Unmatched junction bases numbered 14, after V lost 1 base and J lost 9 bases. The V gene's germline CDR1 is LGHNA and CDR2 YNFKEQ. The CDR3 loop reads CASSQGSRGGSSVEQFF. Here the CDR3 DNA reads TGTGCCAGCAGCCAAGGGAGTCGGGGGGGTAGTAGTGTTGAGCAGTTCTTC.

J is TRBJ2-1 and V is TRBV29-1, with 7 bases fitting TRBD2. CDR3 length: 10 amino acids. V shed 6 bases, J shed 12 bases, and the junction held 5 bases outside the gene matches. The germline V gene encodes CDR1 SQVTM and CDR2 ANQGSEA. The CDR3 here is CSVRGGGQFF. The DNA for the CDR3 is TGCAGCGTCCGGGGCGGGGGGCAGTTCTTC.

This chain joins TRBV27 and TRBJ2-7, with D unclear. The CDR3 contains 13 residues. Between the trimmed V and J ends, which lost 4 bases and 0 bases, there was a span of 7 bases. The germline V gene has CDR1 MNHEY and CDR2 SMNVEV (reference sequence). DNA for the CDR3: TGTGCCAGCAGTTCCGGCGACTCCTACGAGCAGTACTTC. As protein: CASSSGDSYEQYF.

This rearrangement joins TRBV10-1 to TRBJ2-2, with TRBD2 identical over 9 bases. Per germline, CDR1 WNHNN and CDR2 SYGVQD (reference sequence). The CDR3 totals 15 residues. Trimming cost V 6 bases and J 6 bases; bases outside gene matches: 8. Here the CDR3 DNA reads TGCGCCAGCAGCGCTAGCGGGACTGGGGCCGGGGAGCTGTTTTTT. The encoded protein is CASSASGTGAGELFF.

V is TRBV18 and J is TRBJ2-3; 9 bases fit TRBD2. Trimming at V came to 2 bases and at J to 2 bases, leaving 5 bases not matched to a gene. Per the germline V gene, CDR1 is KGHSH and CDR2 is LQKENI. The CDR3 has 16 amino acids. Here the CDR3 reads CASSPGIAGVTDTQYF. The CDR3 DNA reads TGTGCCAGCTCACCAGGAATAGCGGGAGTCACAGATACGCAGTATTTT.

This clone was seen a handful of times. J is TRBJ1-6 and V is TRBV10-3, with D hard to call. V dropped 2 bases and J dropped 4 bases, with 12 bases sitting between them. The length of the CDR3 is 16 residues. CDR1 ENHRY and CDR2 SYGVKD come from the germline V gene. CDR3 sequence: CAISEPGRVYNSPLHF. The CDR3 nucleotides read TGTGCCATCAGTGAGCCGGGAAGGGTTTATAATTCACCCCTCCACTTT.

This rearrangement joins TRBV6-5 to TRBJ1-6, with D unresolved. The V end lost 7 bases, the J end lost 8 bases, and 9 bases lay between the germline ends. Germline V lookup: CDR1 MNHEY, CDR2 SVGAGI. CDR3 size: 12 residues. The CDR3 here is CASNTWDSPLHF. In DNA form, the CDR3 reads TGTGCCAGCAACACCTGGGATTCACCCCTCCACTTT.

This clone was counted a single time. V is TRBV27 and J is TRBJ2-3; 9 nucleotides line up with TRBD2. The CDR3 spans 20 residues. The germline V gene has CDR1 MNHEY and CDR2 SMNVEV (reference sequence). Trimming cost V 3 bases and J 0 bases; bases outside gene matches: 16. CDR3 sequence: CASSFGFPSGTSSSTDTQYF. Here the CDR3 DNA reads TGTGCCAGCAGTTTCGGTTTTCCTAGCGGGACTTCATCTAGCACAGATACGCAGTATTTT.

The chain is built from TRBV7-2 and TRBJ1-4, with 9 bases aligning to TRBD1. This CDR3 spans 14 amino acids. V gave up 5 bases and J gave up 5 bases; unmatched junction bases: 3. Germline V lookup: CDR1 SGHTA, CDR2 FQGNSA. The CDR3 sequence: CASSRTGVNEKLFF. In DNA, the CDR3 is TGTGCCAGCAGCCGGACAGGGGTAAATGAAAAACTGTTTTTT.

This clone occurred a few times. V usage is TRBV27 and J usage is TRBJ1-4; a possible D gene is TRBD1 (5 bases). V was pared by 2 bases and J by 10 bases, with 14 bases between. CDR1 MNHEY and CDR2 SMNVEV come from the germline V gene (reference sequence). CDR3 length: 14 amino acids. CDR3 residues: CASSLGPGRGKLFF. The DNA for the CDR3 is TGTGCCAGCAGTTTAGGTCCGGGGAGGGGAAAACTGTTTTTT.

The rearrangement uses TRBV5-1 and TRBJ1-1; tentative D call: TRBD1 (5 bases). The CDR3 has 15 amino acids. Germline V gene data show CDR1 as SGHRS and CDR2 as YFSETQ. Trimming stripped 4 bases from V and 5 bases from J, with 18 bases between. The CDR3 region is CASSADRGVYTEAFF. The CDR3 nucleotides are TGCGCCAGCAGCGCTGATCGGGGGGTGTATACTGAAGCTTTCTTT.

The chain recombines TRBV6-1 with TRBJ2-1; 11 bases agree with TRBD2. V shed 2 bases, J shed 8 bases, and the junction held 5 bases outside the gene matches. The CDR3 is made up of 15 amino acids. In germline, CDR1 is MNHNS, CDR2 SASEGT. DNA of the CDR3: TGTGCCAGCAGTGAATTAGCGGGAGGGAGCCATGAGCAGTTCTTC. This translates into CASSELAGGSHEQFF.

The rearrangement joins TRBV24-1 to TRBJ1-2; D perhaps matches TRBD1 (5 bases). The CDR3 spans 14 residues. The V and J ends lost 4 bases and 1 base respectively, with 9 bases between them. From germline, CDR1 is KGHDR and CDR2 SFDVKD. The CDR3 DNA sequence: TGTGCCACCAGTGAGGCAGGGTATAACTATGGCTACACCTTC. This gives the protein CATSEAGYNYGYTF.

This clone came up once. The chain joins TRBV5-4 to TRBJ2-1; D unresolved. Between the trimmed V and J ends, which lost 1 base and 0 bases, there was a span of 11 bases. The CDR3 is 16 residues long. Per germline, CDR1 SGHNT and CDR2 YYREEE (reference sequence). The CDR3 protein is CASSLTTTVSYNEQFF. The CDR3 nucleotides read TGTGCCAGCAGCTTGACTACTACGGTCTCCTACAATGAGCAGTTCTTC. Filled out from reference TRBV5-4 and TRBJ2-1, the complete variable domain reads ETGVTQSPTHLIKTRGQQVTLRCSSQSGHNTVSWYQQALGQGPQFIFQYYREEENGRGNFPPRFSGLQFPNYSSELNVNALELDDSALYLCASSLTTTVSYNEQFFGPGTRLTVL.

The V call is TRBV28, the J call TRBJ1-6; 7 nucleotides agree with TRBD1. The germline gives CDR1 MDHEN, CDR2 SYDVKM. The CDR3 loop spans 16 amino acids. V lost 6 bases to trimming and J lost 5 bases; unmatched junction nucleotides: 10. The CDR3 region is CASSHPRDRDNSPLHF. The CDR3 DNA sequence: TGTGCCAGCAGCCACCCACGGGACAGAGATAATTCACCCCTCCACTTT.

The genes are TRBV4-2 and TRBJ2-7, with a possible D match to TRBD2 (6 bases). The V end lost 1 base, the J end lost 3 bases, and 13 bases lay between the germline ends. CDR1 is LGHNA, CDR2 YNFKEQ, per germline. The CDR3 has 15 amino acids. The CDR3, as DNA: TGTGCCAGCAGCCAAGGGATAGCGGAGATCTACGAGCAGTACTTC. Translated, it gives CASSQGIAEIYEQYF.

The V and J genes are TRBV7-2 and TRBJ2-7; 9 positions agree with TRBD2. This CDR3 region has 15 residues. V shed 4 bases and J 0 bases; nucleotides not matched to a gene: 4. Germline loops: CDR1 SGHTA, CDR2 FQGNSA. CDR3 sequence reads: CASSSQRGVSYEQYF. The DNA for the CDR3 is TGTGCCAGCAGCTCCCAGCGGGGGGTCTCCTACGAGCAGTACTTC.

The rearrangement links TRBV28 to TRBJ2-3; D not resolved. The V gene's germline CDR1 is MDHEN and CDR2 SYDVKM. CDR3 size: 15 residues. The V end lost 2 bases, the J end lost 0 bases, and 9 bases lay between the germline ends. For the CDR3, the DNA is TGTGCCAGCAGTTTACATCCTCCTAGCACAGATACGCAGTATTTT. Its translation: CASSLHPPSTDTQYF.

Written as DNA, the CDR3 is TGTGCCAGCTCACCGGAGGCAGAAGCTAACTATGGCTACACCTTC. Amino acid sequence: CASSPEAEANYGYTF. The chain carries TRBV18 and TRBJ1-2; D is unresolved. This CDR3 is built from 15 residues. CDR1 and CDR2 from the germline V gene are KGHSH and LQKENI. Trimming left V 3 bases short and J 0 bases short, with 11 bases between.

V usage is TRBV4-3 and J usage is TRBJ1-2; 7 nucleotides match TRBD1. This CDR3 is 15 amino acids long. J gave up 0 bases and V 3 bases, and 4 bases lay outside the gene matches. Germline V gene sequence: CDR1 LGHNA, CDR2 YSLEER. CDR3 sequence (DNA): TGCGCCAGCAGCCACTGGGACAGAACTAACTATGGCTACACCTTC. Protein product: CASSHWDRTNYGYTF.

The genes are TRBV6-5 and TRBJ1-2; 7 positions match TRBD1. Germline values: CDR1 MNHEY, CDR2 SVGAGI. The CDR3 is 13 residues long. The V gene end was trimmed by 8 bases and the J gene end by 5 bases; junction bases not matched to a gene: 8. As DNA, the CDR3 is TGTGCCAGCGCTACCGGGACAGTTTATGGCTACACCTTC. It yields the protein CASATGTVYGYTF.

CDR3 DNA sequence: TGTGCCAGCAGTTACGGGCAACAGACCCAGTACTTC. Translation gives CASSYGQQTQYF. J is TRBJ2-5 and V is TRBV6-5; D unclear. Germline CDR1 reads MNHEY; CDR2 reads SVGAGI. The V and J ends lost 2 bases and 6 bases respectively, with 7 bases between them. The CDR3 runs to 12 residues.